This is a list of T cell receptor beta chains from one sample in a study of T cell responses to AZD1222 COVID-19 vaccine. Method: immunoSEQ multiplex PCR; TCRdb's copy keeps in-frame clones and lacks some. The sample carries about 120,000 clones, 92% recorded once. The material was peripheral blood, obtained on day 0 of AZD1222 vaccination. These TCRs come from an adult in good health. The CDR3 runs from the conserved cysteine through the conserved F or W. The order of the fields is CDR3 protein, J gene, V gene.

CASSELAGVRYGYTF TRBJ1-2 TRBV2
CASSSSAGSSYEQYF TRBJ2-7 TRBV7-9
CASSTRTGTGATNEKLFF TRBJ1-4 TRBV11-2
CASSSGVQGTQYF TRBJ2-3 TRBV11-2
CASSVGANTGELFF TRBJ2-2 TRBV9
CASSDPGDTEAFF TRBJ1-1 TRBV5-4
CASTYKGETGELFF TRBJ2-2 TRBV6-5
CASSLAGTGNTEAFF TRBJ1-1 TRBV5-4
CASSLTSDGYTF TRBJ1-2 TRBV5-1
CASSRQLGAKYGYTF TRBJ1-2 TRBV19
CASSGLSTDTQYF TRBJ2-3 TRBV2
CASSPGRGMNEKLFF TRBJ1-4 TRBV27
CASSPQRDRLNTEAFF TRBJ1-1 TRBV5-1
CASSSSGGREKLFF TRBJ1-4 TRBV5-1
CASSFGTPPGGAFF TRBJ1-1 TRBV7-8
CASIQGQGGGYTF TRBJ1-2 TRBV5-5
CASSLPAGGDTQYF TRBJ2-3 TRBV7-2
CATSDPAGGGYGYTF TRBJ1-2 TRBV24-1
CASSLGAGGIDTQYF TRBJ2-3 TRBV7-2
CASSRRLAGPFTSYNEQFF TRBJ2-1 TRBV14
CASSEGGGADTQYF TRBJ2-3 TRBV6-1
CASSLGSRGYTF TRBJ1-2 TRBV28
CASSQGTAGDEQFF TRBJ2-1 TRBV23-1
CATSDFGEADSPLHF TRBJ1-6 TRBV24-1
CASSQVASGGFRETQYF TRBJ2-5 TRBV3-1/TRBV3-2
CASSPHGGNQPQHF TRBJ1-5 TRBV5-5
CASSPGVRGRGTGELFF TRBJ2-2 TRBV5-8
CASSVGGQGNQPQHF TRBJ1-5 TRBV9
CASSQFGRGYEQYF TRBJ2-7 TRBV3-1/TRBV3-2
CATQGVNYEQYF TRBJ2-7 TRBV24-1
CASSLSDRVYEQYF TRBJ2-7 TRBV13
CASSPGTSGGEQFF TRBJ2-1 TRBV13
CASSLALGEETQYF TRBJ2-5 TRBV5-5
CASRGTGSKGYGYTF TRBJ1-2 TRBV27
CASSHGTSAYNEQFF TRBJ2-1 TRBV4-3
CASSPPAPAGFNEKLFF TRBJ1-4 TRBV18
CASSSYDMFEQYF TRBJ2-7 TRBV6-2/TRBV6-3
CASSYSLALSYEQYF TRBJ2-7 TRBV6-2/TRBV6-3
CAISEFEGLSQPQHF TRBJ1-5 TRBV10-3
CASTLTLGLPIDYTF TRBJ1-2 TRBV28
CSVEWTGQGSSGANVLTF TRBJ2-6 TRBV29-1
CASSIPPTGTGAFNQPQHF TRBJ1-5 TRBV19
CASSERDSLSYGYTF TRBJ1-2 TRBV10-1
CASSPLQGTGTEAFF TRBJ1-1 TRBV28
CASSPLLRGETQYF TRBJ2-5 TRBV18
CASSFPTGETNTEAFF TRBJ1-1 TRBV7-6
CASSLLNAGELFF TRBJ2-2 TRBV7-2
CASSTPGHYYGYTF TRBJ1-2 TRBV7-2
CASTPNLFLSNQPQHF TRBJ1-5 TRBV6-2/TRBV6-3
CASSPSGGLNTEAFF TRBJ1-1 TRBV18
CASSLEHEQFF TRBJ2-1 TRBV5-1